This T cell receptor beta chain is drawn from a study of cytomegalovirus exposure and HLA in healthy donors. Study in general: An early release of data contained about 85 million unique TCRs, which came from HLA-typed donors. Of roughly 400 genotyped donors, roughly 86% clustered with self-reported Caucasian donors.

Germline CDR1 reads SGHRS; CDR2 reads YFSETQ. The V segment lost 4 bases and the J segment 8 bases; nucleotides outside the gene matches: 8. This CDR3 region has 15 residues. PCR primers comprised 60 Vbeta and 13 Jbeta primers. This table comes from immunoSEQ multiplex PCR, and its TCRdb copy is limited to in-frame clones, with some not included. The sample consists of fewer than 250,000 clones, around 80% of them appearing once. Notes on the study in general: TCR beta sequences reportedly predicted most subjects' HLA-A and HLA-B alleles accurately.

With respect to this clone: The target antigen is unknown.

This clonotype was obtained from a man aged 40-50 years in good health and CMV-seronegative. The V and J genes are TRBV5-1 and TRBJ2-1; 11 bases fit TRBD1. Input material: PBMCs. DNA for the CDR3: TGCGCCAGCAGCACTGGGACAGGGGGTAGCGATGAGCAGTTCTTC. It yields the protein CASSTGTGGSDEQFF.